This paragraph reports one T cell receptor beta chain. Its target is unknown. The V end lost 3 bases, the J end lost 11 bases, and 10 bases lay between the germline ends. Germline assignment: CDR1 MDHEN and CDR2 SYDVKM. CDR3 length: 12 amino acids. Method: immunoSEQ multiplex PCR; TCRdb's copy keeps in-frame clones and lacks some. The sample includes about 29,000 clones, 60% to 85% of them seen just once. This entry comes from a study of CD4 T cells in relation to SARS-CoV-2 and coronaviruses. Study-wide context: ViraFEST: approximately 10-day antigen culture of PBMCs, then TCR beta CDR3 sequencing.

Before the COVID-19 pandemic, during about 2011-2019, CD4+ T cells were taken from unexposed donors. CD4+ T cells were isolated from the cells after nine to eleven days of culture. The clonotype comes from a human donor in good health. Sequencing used CD4+ T cells from PBMCs, cultured in vitro. The chain uses TRBV28 and TRBJ1-4, with D possibly TRBD1 on 6 matching bases. CDR3 DNA sequence: TGTGCCAGCAGTTTCAGGGGAGGTAAACTGTTTTTT. Its translation: CASSFRGGKLFF.